This TCR beta chain was retrieved from a study of cytomegalovirus exposure and HLA in healthy donors. 60 Vbeta and 13 Jbeta primers were used in PCR. Measured with immunoSEQ multiplex PCR; TCRdb has only the in-frame clones, and not every one. The data contain hundreds of thousands of clones, more than 55% of them seen just once; the ten biggest clones take up around 2%. The receptor's source is a female donor in good health and CMV-seronegative. The sample comprised PBMCs.

The chain's CDR3 is CASSQAYLAGKAQETQYF. CDR3 nucleotides: TGTGCCAGCAGCCAAGCATACCTAGCGGGAAAAGCCCAAGAGACCCAGTACTTC. The J gene is TRBJ2-5, the V gene TRBV4-2; 9 bases agree with TRBD2. The germline V gene encodes CDR1 LGHNA and CDR2 YNFKEQ. J lost 1 base, V lost 1 base, and 10 bases had no gene match. The CDR3 has 18 amino acids.